The sequence of this TCR beta chain was determined in a study of beta chain features in type 1 diabetes. Points from the study as a whole: Type 1 diabetes patients had TCRB CDR3s that were shorter (moderately but significantly so) in all four CD4+ subsets. Whether HLA type influences TCRB rearrangement remained unresolved here.

All of the isolated RNA was reverse transcribed, so expressed TCRB transcripts were sequenced. Only in-frame clones appear in the TCRdb table, and some are missing; sequencing was by immunoSEQ multiplex PCR. The sample has around 690,000 clones; roughly an eighth are singletons. The sample holds a few counts of this clone. The antigen remains undetermined. V was pared by 3 bases and J by 5 bases, with 13 bases between. This CDR3 comprises 14 residues. Germline CDR1 reads SGHTA; CDR2 reads FQGNSA. By way of CD45RO/CCR7/CD25/CD127/CD95/CD27, the CD4+ regulatory, stem cell-like memory, central memory and naive cells were sorted.

Sequenced material: naive CD4+ T cells from blood. The V gene is TRBV7-2, the J gene TRBJ1-2; D is uncertain. The receptor was derived from a man aged 25 to 45 with type 1 diabetes. The CDR3, as DNA: TGTGCCAGCAGCTTTTCGTGGGGTTCATATGGCTACACCTTC. This gives the protein CASSFSWGSYGYTF.